What follows describes a single TCR beta chain. The sample comes from a study of T cells after yellow fever vaccination. TCRdb itself ran the 5' RACE reads through MiXCR, one entry per CDR3 protein. The profile covers 510,000 or so distinct CDR3 sequences, with over 15% appearing a single time and approximately 14% taken by the ten largest. The CDR3 has 15 residues. V lost 0 bases, J lost 7 bases, and 5 bases stayed unmatched. Germline V gives CDR1 LGHDT, CDR2 YNNKEL (reference sequence). Sample: PBMCs, taken 15 days after the yellow fever booster vaccination. The source is a man aged 25-45 years who received the YFV17D yellow fever vaccine. This chain uses TRBV3-1 with TRBJ2-2, with 7 bases aligning to TRBD2. The CDR3 loop reads CASSQDTSVGGELFF. The DNA for the CDR3 is TGTGCCAGCAGCCAAGACACTAGCGTGGGCGGGGAGCTGTTTTTT.